This T cell receptor beta chain came from a study of control samples from healthy donors and cancer patients. Libraries were prepared by immunoSEQ multiplex PCR; TCRdb keeps only in-frame clonotypes and omits some of them. The table lists roughly 130,000 clones, 91% of them singletons, with about 9% in the top ten. This CDR3 spans 15 amino acids. V dropped 5 bases and J dropped 2 bases, with 13 bases sitting between them. Germline loops: CDR1 SEHNR, CDR2 FQNEAQ (reference sequence). Sequenced input: blood. V and J are TRBV7-9 and TRBJ2-1, with a possible D match to TRBD2 (6 bases). The clonotype comes from a man between 18 and 29 years old in good health. The CDR3 region has the DNA TGTGCCAGCAGCAAAGGGAGGACTACCTACAATGAGCAGTTCTTC. Its translation: CASSKGRTTYNEQFF.